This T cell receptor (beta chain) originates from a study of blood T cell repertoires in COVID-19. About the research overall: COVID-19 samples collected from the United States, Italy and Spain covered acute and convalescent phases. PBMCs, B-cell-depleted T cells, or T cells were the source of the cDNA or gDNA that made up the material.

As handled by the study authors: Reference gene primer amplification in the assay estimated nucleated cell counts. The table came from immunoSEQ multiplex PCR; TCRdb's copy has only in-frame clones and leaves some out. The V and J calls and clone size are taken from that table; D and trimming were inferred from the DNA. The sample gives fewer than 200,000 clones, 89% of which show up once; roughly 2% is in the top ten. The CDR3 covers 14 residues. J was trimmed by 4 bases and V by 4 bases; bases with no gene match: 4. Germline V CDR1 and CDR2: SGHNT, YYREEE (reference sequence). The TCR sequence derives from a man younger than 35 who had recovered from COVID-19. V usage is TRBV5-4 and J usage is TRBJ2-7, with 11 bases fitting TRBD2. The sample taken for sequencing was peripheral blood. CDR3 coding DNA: TGTGCCAGCAGCATAGCGGGAGGGCCATACGAGCAGTACTTC. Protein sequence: CASSIAGGPYEQYF.